The T cell receptor (beta chain) under discussion was sequenced for a study of blood T cell repertoires in COVID-19 (TCRdb year 2020). Broadly, across the study: The collaborator samples originated in the United States, Italy and Spain and spanned the acute and convalescent phases of COVID-19. The prospective study material was composed of cDNA or gDNA derived from T cells, B-cell-depleted T cells, or PBMCs. Subjects who had been exposed to COVID-19, were actively infected with it, or had recovered from it provided the deeply sampled blood TCRbeta repertoires that made up the dataset. A freely available public database, intended as a resource for researchers studying the immune response to SARS-CoV-2, is where the repertoires were released. Samples were obtained from the ongoing ImmuneRACE study (first 160 participants) and from 1,254 subjects provided by 6 global collaborators. The sample metadata nearly always contained a de-identified subject ID, COVID-19 status, age in years and sex. Where HLA class I and class II types were available, the types were taken from metadata supplied by the sample provider, not from assay-based typing.

Each collaborating institution followed its own protocols to collect whole blood in K2EDTA tubes. For TCRbeta analysis, collaborators shipped samples as frozen whole blood, isolated PBMCs, or DNA extracted from either of those sample types. As to this clone: Its binding antigen is unknown. No quality values exist for individual bases; no much larger clone is one base distant.

The paper's findings and limits, for the study overall: Clinical and demographic metadata were provided uncurated, with the amount varying by source and participant.

V and J are trimmed by 4 bases and 2 bases, and the gene matches miss 2 bases of the junction. The germline V gene provides CDR1 SGHTA and CDR2 FQGNSA. The CDR3 contains 13 residues, cysteine and phenylalanine counted. Only CDR3 DNA is held: 39 bases, read in frame from base 1. The immunoSEQ Assay, a bias-controlled multiplex PCR, was used to amplify TCRbeta CDR3 regions from genomic DNA. The original methods were these. The number of nucleated cells in each sample was estimated by amplification of reference gene primers within the assay. To quantify the absolute abundance of each unique TCRbeta CDR3 rearrangement, sequence reads were collapsed and filtered. For each sample, productive Simpson clonality was calculated as the square root of Simpson's diversity index over productive rearrangements. Sourced from immuneACCESS, this table was stored by TCRdb with only in-frame sequences that have V and J called. A share of the clones is absent; for the studies checked, an unresolved V gene accounts for under half, and the remainder has no known explanation. V, J and clone size derive from that table, while D and trimming were established from the DNA sequence. In all, the sample holds 60,000 to 75,000 clones, and roughly 84% of those were seen once. 5.5% to 8% of the sample belongs to the ten largest clones.

The source is a man in his fifties or sixties with active COVID-19. The chain is assembled from TRBV7-2 and TRBJ2-7, and TRBD1 aligns with 7 junction nucleotides. What was sequenced was peripheral blood. The CDR3 region: CASSSQGAYEQYF. The nucleotide sequence reads TGTGCCAGCAGCTCCCAGGGGGCCTACGAGCAGTACTTC. The full variable domain, with segments outside the CDR3 supplied by the reference TRBV7-2 and TRBJ2-7 proteins, appears as GAGVSQSPSNKVTEKGKDVELRCDPISGHTALYWYRQSLGQGLEFLIYFQGNSAPDKSGLPSDRFSAERTGGSVSTLTIQRTQQEDSAVYLCASSSQGAYEQYFGPGTRLTVT.